These 10 T cell receptor beta chains originate from one sample sequenced in a study of cytomegalovirus exposure and HLA in healthy donors. The PCR was carried out with 60 Vbeta primers and 13 Jbeta primers. Produced via immunoSEQ multiplex PCR; TCRdb's table is partial and in-frame only. The repertoire holds 150,000 to 200,000 clones, with around 75% as singletons. The sample was PBMCs. These receptors all come from a woman in her thirties in good health and CMV-seropositive.

The chain links TRBV18 to TRBJ1-2; 9 bases map to TRBD1. This CDR3 is built from 14 residues. The J segment lost 7 bases and the V segment lost 4 bases, leaving 7 bases of the junction unmatched. Per the germline V gene, CDR1 is KGHSH and CDR2 is LQKENI. In DNA form, the CDR3 reads TGTGCCAGCTCACGTACAGGGGGCGTGGGTGGCTACACCTTC. Amino acid sequence: CASSRTGGVGGYTF.

This chain connects TRBV5-1 to TRBJ1-1; 11 positions match TRBD1. CDR1 and CDR2 from the germline V gene are SGHRS and YFSETQ. The CDR3 contains 18 residues. V lost 4 bases and J lost 4; bases outside the gene matches: 15. The CDR3 sequence: CASSPGQGARVPGTEAFF. As DNA, the CDR3 is TGCGCCAGCAGCCCAGGACAGGGGGCGCGGGTGCCTGGCACTGAAGCTTTCTTT.

The sample holds a few counts of this clone. V and J are TRBV5-1 and TRBJ2-5; 10 bases are shared with TRBD2. Per germline, CDR1 SGHRS and CDR2 YFSETQ. With 3 bases clipped from V and 5 bases from J, the junction kept 13 bases outside the gene matches. The CDR3 length is 17 residues. This CDR3 is CASSSGASGGLMETQYF. The CDR3, as DNA: TGCGCCAGCAGCTCAGGGGCTAGCGGGGGCCTGATGGAGACCCAGTACTTC.

This chain links TRBV21-1 with TRBJ2-7; the DNA was not used to check the table's D call, TRBD2. TRBV21-1 is a documented pseudogene. The CDR3 spans 12 residues. The CDR3 protein is CASRGGSYEQYF. The CDR3 region has the DNA TGTGCCAGCAGGGGGGGTAGCTACGAGCAGTACTTC.

The CDR3 region has the DNA TGTGCCAGTTCGTACAGGGATATTAGGACCACTGAAGCTTTCTTT. Protein product: CASSYRDIRTTEAFF. The J gene is TRBJ1-1, the V gene TRBV2; a weak D match, TRBD1 (6 bases). The V end was cut by 9 bases, the J end by 4 bases, with 21 bases between. The germline V gene has CDR1 SNHLY and CDR2 FYNNEI. The CDR3 runs 15 residues.

V usage is TRBV19 and J usage is TRBJ1-2, with 7 bases lining up with TRBD1. This CDR3 contains 13 residues. Germline V lookup: CDR1 LNHDA, CDR2 SQIVND (reference sequence). V shed 4 bases and J 3 bases; nucleotides not matched to a gene: 2. CDR3 DNA: TGTGCCAGTAGTACGCAGGGGGACTATGGCTACACCTTC. Amino acids: CASSTQGDYGYTF.

J is TRBJ2-7 and V is TRBV9; 7 bases align to TRBD1. The CDR3 is 14 residues long. Germline V gene data show CDR1 as SGDLS and CDR2 as YYNGEE. V was pared by 0 bases and J by 4 bases, with 4 bases of the junction left unmatched. CDR3 amino acids: CASSVGGQRYEQYF. Here the CDR3 DNA reads TGTGCCAGCAGCGTAGGGGGACAGAGGTACGAGCAGTACTTC.

This rearrangement joins TRBV4-2 to TRBJ2-3, with 8 bases lining up with TRBD2. Unmatched junction bases numbered 13, after V lost 4 bases and J lost 4 bases. The germline V gene encodes CDR1 LGHNA and CDR2 YNFKEQ. The CDR3 runs to 17 residues. CDR3 protein: CASSPGGGSLGADTQYF. DNA for the CDR3: TGTGCCAGCAGCCCGGGGGGGGGATCCCTGGGGGCAGATACGCAGTATTTT.

The chain carries TRBV25-1 and TRBJ1-2; the match to TRBD1 covers 9 bases. The V and J ends lost 2 bases and 6 bases, in that order; junction bases with no gene match: 4. This CDR3 has 14 amino acids. From germline, CDR1 is MGHDK and CDR2 SYGVNS. The CDR3 loop is CASSETGTGHGYTF. The CDR3 DNA reads as TGTGCCAGCAGTGAAACCGGGACAGGGCATGGCTACACCTTC.

The CDR3 here is CASSLDSNSPLHF. DNA for the CDR3: TGTGCCAGCAGCTTGGACAGTAATTCACCCCTCCACTTT. This rearrangement joins TRBV5-6 to TRBJ1-6; no definite D call. Germline CDR1 and CDR2: SGHDT and YYEEEE. The CDR3 totals 13 residues. Trimming took off 0 bases at V and 6 bases at J, with 4 bases between the two ends.